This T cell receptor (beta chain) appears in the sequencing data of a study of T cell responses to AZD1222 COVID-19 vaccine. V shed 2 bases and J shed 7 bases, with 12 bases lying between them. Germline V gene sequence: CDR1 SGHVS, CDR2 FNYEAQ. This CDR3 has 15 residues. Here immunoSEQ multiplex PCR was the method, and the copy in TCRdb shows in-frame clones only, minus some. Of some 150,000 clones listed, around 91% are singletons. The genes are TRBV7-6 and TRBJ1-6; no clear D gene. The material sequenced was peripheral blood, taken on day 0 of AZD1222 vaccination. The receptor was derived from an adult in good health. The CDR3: CASSLRQAGNSPLHF. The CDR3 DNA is TGTGCCAGCAGCTTAAGGCAGGCAGGCAATTCACCCCTCCACTTT.